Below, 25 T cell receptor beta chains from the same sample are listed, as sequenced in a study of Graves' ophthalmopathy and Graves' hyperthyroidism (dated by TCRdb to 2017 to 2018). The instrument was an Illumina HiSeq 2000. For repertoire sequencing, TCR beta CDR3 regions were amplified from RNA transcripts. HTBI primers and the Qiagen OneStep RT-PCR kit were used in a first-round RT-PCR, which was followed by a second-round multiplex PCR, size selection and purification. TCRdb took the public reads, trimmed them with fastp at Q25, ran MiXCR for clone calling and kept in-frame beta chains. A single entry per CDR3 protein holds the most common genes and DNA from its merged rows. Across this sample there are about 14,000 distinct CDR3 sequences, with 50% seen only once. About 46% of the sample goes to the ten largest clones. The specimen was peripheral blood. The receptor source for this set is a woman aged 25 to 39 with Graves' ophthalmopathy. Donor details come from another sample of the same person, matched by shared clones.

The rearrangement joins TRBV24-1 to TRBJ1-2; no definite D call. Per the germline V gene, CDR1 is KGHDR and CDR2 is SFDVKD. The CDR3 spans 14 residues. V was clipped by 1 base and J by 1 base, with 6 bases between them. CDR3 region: CATSDFGINYGYTF. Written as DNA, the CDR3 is TGTGCCACCAGTGATTTTGGGATTAACTATGGCTACACCTTC.

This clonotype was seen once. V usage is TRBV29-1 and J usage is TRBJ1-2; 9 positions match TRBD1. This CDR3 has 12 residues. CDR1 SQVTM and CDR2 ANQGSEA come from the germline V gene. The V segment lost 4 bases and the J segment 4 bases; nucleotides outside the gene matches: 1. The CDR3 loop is CSVGDRAYGYTF. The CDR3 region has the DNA TGCAGCGTTGGGGACAGGGCCTATGGCTACACCTTC.

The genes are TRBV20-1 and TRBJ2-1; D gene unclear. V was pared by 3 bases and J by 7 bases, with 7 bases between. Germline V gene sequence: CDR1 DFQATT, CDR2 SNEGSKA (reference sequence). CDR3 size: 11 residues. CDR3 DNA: TGCAGTGCTAGGTTCGGGAATGAGCAGTTCTTC. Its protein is CSARFGNEQFF.

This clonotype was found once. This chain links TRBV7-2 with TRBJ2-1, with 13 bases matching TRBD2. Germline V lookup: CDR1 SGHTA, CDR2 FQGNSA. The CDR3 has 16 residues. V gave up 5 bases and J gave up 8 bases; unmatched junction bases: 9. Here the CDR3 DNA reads TGTGCCAGCAGCCATCGGACTAGCGGGAGTGGGGATGAGCAGTTCTTC. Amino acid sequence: CASSHRTSGSGDEQFF. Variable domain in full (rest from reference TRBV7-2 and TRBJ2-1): GAGVSQSPSNKVTEKGKDVELRCDPISGHTALYWYRQSLGQGLEFLIYFQGNSAPDKSGLPSDRFSAERTGGSVSTLTIQRTQQEDSAVYLCASSHRTSGSGDEQFFGPGTRLTVL.

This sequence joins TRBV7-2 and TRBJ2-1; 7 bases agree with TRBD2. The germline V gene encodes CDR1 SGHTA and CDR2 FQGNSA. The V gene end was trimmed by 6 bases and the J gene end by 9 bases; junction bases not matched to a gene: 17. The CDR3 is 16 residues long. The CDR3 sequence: CASSLSRGLVVGEQFF. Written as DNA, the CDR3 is TGTGCCAGCAGTCTGTCCCGAGGACTAGTGGTTGGTGAGCAGTTCTTC.

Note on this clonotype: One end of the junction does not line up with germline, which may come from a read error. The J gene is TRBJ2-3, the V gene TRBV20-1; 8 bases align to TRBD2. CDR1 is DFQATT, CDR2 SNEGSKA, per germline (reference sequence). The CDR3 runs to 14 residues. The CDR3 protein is CSARSGSITDTRYF. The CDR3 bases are TGCAGTGCTAGAAGCGGGAGTATCACAGATACGCGGTATTTT.

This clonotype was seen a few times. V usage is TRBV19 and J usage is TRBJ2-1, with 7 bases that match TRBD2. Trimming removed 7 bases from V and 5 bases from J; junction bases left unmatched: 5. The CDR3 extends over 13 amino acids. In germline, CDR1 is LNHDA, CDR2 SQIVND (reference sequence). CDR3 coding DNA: TGTGCCAGTAAGACTAGCTTCCACAATGAGCAGTTCTTC. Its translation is CASKTSFHNEQFF.

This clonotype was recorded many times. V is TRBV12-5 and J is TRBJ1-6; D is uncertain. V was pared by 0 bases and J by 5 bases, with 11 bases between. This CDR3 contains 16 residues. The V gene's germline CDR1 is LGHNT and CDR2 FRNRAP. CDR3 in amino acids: CASGLVIEQNNSPLHF. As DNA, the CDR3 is TGTGCTAGTGGTTTGGTAATAGAACAGAATAATTCACCCCTCCACTTT.

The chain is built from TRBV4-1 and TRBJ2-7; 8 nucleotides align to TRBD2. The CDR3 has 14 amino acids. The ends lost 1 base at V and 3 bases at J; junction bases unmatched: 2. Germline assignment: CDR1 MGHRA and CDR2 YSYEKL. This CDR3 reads CASSQVTSGYEQYF. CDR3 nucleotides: TGCGCCAGCAGCCAAGTAACTAGCGGCTACGAGCAGTACTTC.

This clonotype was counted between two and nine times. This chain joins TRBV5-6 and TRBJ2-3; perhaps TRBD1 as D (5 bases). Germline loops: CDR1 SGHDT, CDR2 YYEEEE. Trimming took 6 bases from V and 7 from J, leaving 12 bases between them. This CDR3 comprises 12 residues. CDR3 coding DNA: TGTGCCAGCACCTTCCAGGGATATACGCAGTATTTT. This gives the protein CASTFQGYTQYF.

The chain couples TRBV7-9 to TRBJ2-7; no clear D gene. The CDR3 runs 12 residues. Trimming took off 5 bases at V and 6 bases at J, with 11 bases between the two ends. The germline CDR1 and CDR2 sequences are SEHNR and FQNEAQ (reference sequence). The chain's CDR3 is CASSLGSVEQYF. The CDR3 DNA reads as TGTGCCAGCAGCCTCGGGTCGGTCGAGCAGTACTTC.

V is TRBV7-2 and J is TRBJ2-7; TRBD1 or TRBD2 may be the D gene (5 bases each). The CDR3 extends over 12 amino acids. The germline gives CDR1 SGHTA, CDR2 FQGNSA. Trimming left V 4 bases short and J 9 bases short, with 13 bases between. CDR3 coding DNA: TGTGCCAGCAGCTCCCCCCGGGACGGGCAGTACTTC. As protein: CASSSPRDGQYF.

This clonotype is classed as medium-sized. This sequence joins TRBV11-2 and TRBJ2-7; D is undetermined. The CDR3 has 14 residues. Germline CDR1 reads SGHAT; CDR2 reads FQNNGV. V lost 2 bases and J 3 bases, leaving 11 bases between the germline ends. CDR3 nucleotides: TGTGCCAGCAGCTTAACACTTACGGGCTACGAGCAGTACTTC. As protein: CASSLTLTGYEQYF.

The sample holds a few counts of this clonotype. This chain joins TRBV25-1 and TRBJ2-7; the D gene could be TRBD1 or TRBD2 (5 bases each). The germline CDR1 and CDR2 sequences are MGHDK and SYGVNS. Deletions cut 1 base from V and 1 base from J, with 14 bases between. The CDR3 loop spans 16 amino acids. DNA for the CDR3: TGTGCCAGCAGTGAATCCGGGGCAGGGAGATCCTACGAGCAGTACTTC. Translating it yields CASSESGAGRSYEQYF.

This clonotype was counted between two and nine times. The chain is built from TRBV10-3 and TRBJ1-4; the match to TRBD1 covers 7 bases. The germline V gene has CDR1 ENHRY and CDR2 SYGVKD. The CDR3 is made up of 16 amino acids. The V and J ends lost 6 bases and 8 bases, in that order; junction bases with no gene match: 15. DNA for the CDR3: TGTGCCATCAGCTCCTCAGACAGGGCTCCGGGAGAAAAACTGTTTTTT. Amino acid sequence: CAISSSDRAPGEKLFF.

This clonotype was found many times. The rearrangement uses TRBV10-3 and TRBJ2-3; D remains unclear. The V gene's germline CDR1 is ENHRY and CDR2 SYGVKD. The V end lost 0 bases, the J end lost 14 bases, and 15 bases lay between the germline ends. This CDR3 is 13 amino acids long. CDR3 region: CAISESRPALPYF. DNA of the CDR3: TGTGCCATCAGTGAGTCAAGACCCGCTCTGCCGTATTTT.

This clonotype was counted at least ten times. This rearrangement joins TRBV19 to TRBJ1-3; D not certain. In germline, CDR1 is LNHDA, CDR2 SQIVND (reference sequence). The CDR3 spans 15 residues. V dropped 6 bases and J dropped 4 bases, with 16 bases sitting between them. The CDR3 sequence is CASSKDGMVGNTIYF. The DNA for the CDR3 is TGTGCCAGTAGCAAGGACGGGATGGTAGGAAACACCATATATTTT.

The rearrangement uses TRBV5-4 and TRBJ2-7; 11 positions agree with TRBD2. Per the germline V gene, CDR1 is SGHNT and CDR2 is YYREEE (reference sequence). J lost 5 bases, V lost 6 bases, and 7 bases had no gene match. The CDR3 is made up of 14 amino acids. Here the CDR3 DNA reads TGTGCCAGCATGATTAGCGGGAGGGCCAACGAGCAGTACTTC. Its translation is CASMISGRANEQYF.

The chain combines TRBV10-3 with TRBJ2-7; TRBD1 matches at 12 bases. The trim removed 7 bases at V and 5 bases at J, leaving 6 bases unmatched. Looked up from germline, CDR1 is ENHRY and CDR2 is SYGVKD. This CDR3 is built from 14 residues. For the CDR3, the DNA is TGTGCCATCACCCGGGACAGGGGGCTGAACGAGCAGTACTTC. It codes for CAITRDRGLNEQYF.

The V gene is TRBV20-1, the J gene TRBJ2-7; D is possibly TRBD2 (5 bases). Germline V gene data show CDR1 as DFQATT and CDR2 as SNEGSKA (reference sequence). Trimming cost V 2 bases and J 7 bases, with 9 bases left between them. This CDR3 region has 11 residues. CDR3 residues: CSARRLREQYF. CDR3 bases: TGCAGTGCTAGAAGACTACGTGAGCAGTACTTC.

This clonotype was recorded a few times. CDR3 bases: TGTGCCACCCTAGGGGGGCAAAGGAACAATGAGCAGTTCTTC. This codes for CATLGGQRNNEQFF. The J gene is TRBJ2-1, the V gene TRBV6-1; possibly TRBD1 or TRBD2 for D (6 bases each). Trimming removed 10 bases at V and 5 bases at J, with 18 bases between. Germline V gene data show CDR1 as MNHNS and CDR2 as SASEGT. This CDR3 region has 14 residues.

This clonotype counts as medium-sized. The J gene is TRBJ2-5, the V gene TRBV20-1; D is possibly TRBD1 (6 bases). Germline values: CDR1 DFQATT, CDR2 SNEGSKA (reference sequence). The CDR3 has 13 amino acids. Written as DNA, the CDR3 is TGCAGAGCTCGGGGACATCAACAAGAGACCCAGTACTTC. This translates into CRARGHQQETQYF.

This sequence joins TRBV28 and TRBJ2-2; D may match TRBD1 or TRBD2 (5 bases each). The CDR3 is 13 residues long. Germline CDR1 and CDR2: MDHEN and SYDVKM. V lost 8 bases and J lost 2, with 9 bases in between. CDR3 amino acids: CASFGTNTGELFF. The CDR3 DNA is TGTGCCAGCTTTGGGACCAACACCGGGGAGCTGTTTTTT.

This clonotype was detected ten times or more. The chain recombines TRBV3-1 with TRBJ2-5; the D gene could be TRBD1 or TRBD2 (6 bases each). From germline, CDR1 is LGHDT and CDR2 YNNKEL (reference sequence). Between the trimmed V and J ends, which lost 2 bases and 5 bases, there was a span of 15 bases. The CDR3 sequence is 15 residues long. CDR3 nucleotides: TGTGCCAGCAGCCAATTTGGAGGGGGTTCGGAGACCCAGTACTTC. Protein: CASSQFGGGSETQYF.

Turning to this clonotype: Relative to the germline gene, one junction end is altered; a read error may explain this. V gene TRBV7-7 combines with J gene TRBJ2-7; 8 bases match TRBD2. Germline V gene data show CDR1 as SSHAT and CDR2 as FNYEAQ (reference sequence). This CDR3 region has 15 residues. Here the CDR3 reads CASSLSAGASYEQYF. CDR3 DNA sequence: TGTGCTAGCAGCTTATCAGCGGGAGCTTCCTACGAGCAGTACTTC.